This is a list of T cell receptor beta chains from one sample in a study of cytomegalovirus exposure and HLA in healthy donors. Assay used: immunoSEQ multiplex PCR; TCRdb lists only in-frame clones, some missing. The table shows 200,000 to 250,000 clones, with over 70% occurring only once. The specimen was PBMCs. These TCRs come from a young woman in good health and CMV-seropositive. The CDR3 runs from the conserved cysteine through the conserved F or W. A D gene is named only where the DNA matches it firmly. For some rows the clone size is stated as once, few or many, or as a class when expanded; others skip it.

d_call j_call v_call clone_size cdr3_length cdr3_nt cdr3_aa
TRBD1 TRBJ2-7 TRBV7-9 once 14 TGTGCCAGCAGCTCGCGGGACAGGGTCCACGAGCAGTACTTC CASSSRDRVHEQYF
- TRBJ2-1 TRBV25-1 - 13 TGTGCCAGCAGTGAGGCCGCAATCAATGAGCAGTTCTTC CASSEAAINEQFF
- TRBJ1-2 TRBV5-6 - 14 TGTGCCAGCAGCAAACTGGCGGGTCCGGGGGGCTACACCTTC CASSKLAGPGGYTF
- TRBJ2-5 TRBV27 - 15 TGTGCCAGCAGTTTAAAGGCCAGGGGCTGGGAGACCCAGTACTTC CASSLKARGWETQYF
TRBD1 TRBJ1-2 TRBV2 - 15 TGTGCCAGCAGTCCGGGACAGGCGACCTACTATGGCTACACCTTC CASSPGQATYYGYTF
- TRBJ1-1 TRBV7-8 once 15 TGTGCCAGCAGCTTAGAGCACAGAATGAACACTGAAGCTTTCTTT CASSLEHRMNTEAFF
- TRBJ2-7 TRBV6-1 many 16 TGTGCCAGCAGTGAAGGGGTTGGGGATCTGGGTTACGAGCAGTACTTC CASSEGVGDLGYEQYF
- TRBJ2-1 TRBV5-6 - 15 TGTGCCAGCAGAATGCGGGGCCAGCTCTACAATGAGCAGTTCTTC CASRMRGQLYNEQFF
- TRBJ2-3 TRBV4-3 - 14 TGCGCCAGCAGCCAAGATTCGGTAGCAGATACGCAGTATTTT CASSQDSVADTQYF
TRBD1 TRBJ2-7 TRBV5-6 few 13 TGTGCCAGCAGCCACAGGGGGCCCGGCGAGCAGTACTTC CASSHRGPGEQYF
TRBD2 TRBJ2-3 TRBV5-1 - 15 TGCGCCAGCAGCCGGCTAGCGGCTAGCACAGATACGCAGTATTTT CASSRLAASTDTQYF
TRBD1 TRBJ1-2 TRBV28 - 14 TGTGCCAGCAGTCGGGACAGGCCTAACTATGGCTACACCTTC CASSRDRPNYGYTF
- TRBJ2-1 TRBV21-1 - 15 TGTGCCAGCAGCAAAGAAGAACAGGCGAACAATGAGCAGTTCTTC CASSKEEQANNEQFF
- TRBJ1-3 TRBV5-1 - 15 TGCGCCAGCAGCTTTACCAGCAACTCTGGAAACACCATATATTTT CASSFTSNSGNTIYF
TRBD1 TRBJ1-2 TRBV18 - 14 TGTGCCAGCTCAACCCTTACAGGGGGCGACGGCTACACCTTC CASSTLTGGDGYTF
TRBD1 TRBJ2-7 TRBV5-5 once 15 TGTGCCAGCAGCTTGGAATGGACAGGGAACTACGAGCAGTACTTC CASSLEWTGNYEQYF
- TRBJ2-7 TRBV18 few 15 TGTGCCAGCTCCCAGATTGACGGTGGCTCCTACGAGCAGTACTTC CASSQIDGGSYEQYF
TRBD2 TRBJ2-7 TRBV19 - 13 TGTGCCAGTAGTTACGGGAGGGCCGGCGAGCAGTACTTC CASSYGRAGEQYF
TRBD1 TRBJ1-2 TRBV30 once 13 TGTGCCTGGAGGGACAGGGATGACTATGGCTACACCTTC CAWRDRDDYGYTF
- TRBJ1-5 TRBV27 - 14 TGTGCCAGCAGTTACAGGGATAGCAATCAGCCCCAGCATTTT CASSYRDSNQPQHF
TRBD2 TRBJ2-3 TRBV5-1 once 15 TGCGCCAGCGGTCTTCTTAGCGGGAGCCCAGATACGCAGTATTTT CASGLLSGSPDTQYF
- TRBJ1-5 TRBV2 - 16 TGTGCCAGCAGTGAAGACAGGGAAGAGAGCAATCAGCCCCAGCATTTT CASSEDREESNQPQHF
- TRBJ1-5 TRBV6-6 once 11 TGTGCCAGCAGAGGTCGTCAGCCCCAGCATTTT CASRGRQPQHF
- TRBJ2-1 TRBV14 - 13 TGTGCCAGCAGTCTGACTACCGCGGCTGAGCAGTTCTTC CASSLTTAAEQFF
- TRBJ1-2 TRBV4-1 - 15 TGCGCCAGCAGCCAAGGTCCCAGCCTTAACTATGGCTACACCTTC CASSQGPSLNYGYTF
- TRBJ1-1 TRBV18 - 13 TGTGCCAGCTCATCCACAATGGACACTGAAGCTTTCTTT CASSSTMDTEAFF
- TRBJ1-1 TRBV29-1 - 11 TGCAGCGTTGTTCTGAACACTGAAGCTTTCTTT CSVVLNTEAFF
- TRBJ2-7 TRBV18 - 19 TGTGCCAGCTCACTTAAGTACCACGGAGGGGGGAGTGAACGCTACGAGCAGTACTTC CASSLKYHGGGSERYEQYF
TRBD2 TRBJ2-7 TRBV6-1 - 14 TGTGCCAGCAGTGAAGTTAGCGGGAGCTACGAGCAGTACTTC CASSEVSGSYEQYF
TRBD1 TRBJ1-4 TRBV6-1 - 14 TGTGCCAGCAGGAACGACAGGGGAGGTGAAAAACTGTTTTTT CASRNDRGGEKLFF
TRBD1 TRBJ2-7 TRBV2 - 13 TGTGCCAGCAGTACAGGGGGCGCTTACGAGCAGTACTTC CASSTGGAYEQYF
- TRBJ1-1 TRBV15 - 14 TGTGCCACCAGCAGAGATCAGGGCAGGGCTGAAGCTTTCTTT CATSRDQGRAEAFF
TRBD1 TRBJ2-2 TRBV7-9 - 15 TGTGCCAGCAGCAAAGGGGGCGCTTGGACCGGGGAGCTGTTTTTT CASSKGGAWTGELFF
- TRBJ2-7 TRBV7-2 - 14 TGTGCCAGCAGCCTGACTAGGGGAACCTACGAGCAGTACTTC CASSLTRGTYEQYF
- TRBJ2-1 TRBV30 - 12 TGTGCCTGCGGGACCGCGGCAAATGAGCAGTTCTTC CACGTAANEQFF
TRBD2 TRBJ2-7 TRBV4-1 - 15 TGCGCCAGCAGCCGTTATCTAGCGGCATTCTACGAGCAGTACTTC CASSRYLAAFYEQYF
- TRBJ1-1 TRBV6-6 - 14 TGTGCCAGCAGTTACTCGCGCGGGGACGCTGAAGCTTTCTTT CASSYSRGDAEAFF
- TRBJ1-2 TRBV11-2 - 16 TGTGCCAGCAGCACATTGACAGGTAGAGTCGGCTATGGCTACACCTTC CASSTLTGRVGYGYTF
TRBD1 TRBJ2-1 TRBV7-9 - 16 TGTGCCAGCAGCTTAAAGGACAGGGTTTTCCGCAATGAGCAGTTCTTC CASSLKDRVFRNEQFF
- TRBJ1-1 TRBV6-1 - 17 TGTGCCAGCAGTGAGGGGGGACCGATTTACATGAACACTGAAGCTTTCTTT CASSEGGPIYMNTEAFF
- TRBJ2-2 TRBV9 - 14 TGTGCCAGCAGCGTAGTCGCGGACACCGGGGAGCTGTTTTTT CASSVVADTGELFF
- TRBJ2-6 TRBV11-3 - 19 TGTGCCAGCAGCTTAGCGACCGGGAGATACAGGGTCGGGGCCAACGTCCTGACTTTC CASSLATGRYRVGANVLTF
TRBD1 TRBJ2-7 TRBV6-1 - 15 TGTGCCAGCAGTGGTACCGGGACAGGACTCTACGAGCAGTACTTC CASSGTGTGLYEQYF
TRBD1 TRBJ1-5 TRBV28 once 14 TGTGCCAGCAGGCCCCAGGGGGGCAATCAGCCCCAGCATTTT CASRPQGGNQPQHF